This T cell receptor beta chain was observed in a study of neurological immune-mediated disorders. The study, taken as a whole, reports: Sharing of CDR3 amino acid sequences among expanded clones across subjects was absent, suggesting private repertoires in all groups.

A word on this clonotype: Its target is unknown. One end of the junction fails to match germline, which may point to a read error.

Stated time point: longitudinal time-point 3. A total of 2 million PBMCs stored at -80 degrees C provided the unsorted libraries. Synthesis of cDNA was performed by 5'RACE using 10-nucleotide random UMIs. Sequencing runs each yielded over 180 million TCR-beta sequences from 15-18 subjects. MiXCR, run by TCRdb on the 5' RACE reads, gives a single entry per CDR3 protein. Of approximately 100,000 distinct CDR3 sequences listed, 9.5% to 14% are singletons. CDR1 and CDR2 (germline): SGHTA, FQGNSA. This CDR3 comprises 17 residues. The material sequenced was PBMCs. This clonotype was sampled from a female donor with HTLV-1-associated myelopathy (HAM/TSP). V and J are TRBV7-2 and TRBJ2-3; 15 bases line up with TRBD2. CDR3: CASSVAGTSGGKDTQYF. As DNA, the CDR3 is TGTGCCAGCAGCGTAGCCGGGACTAGCGGGGGGAAGGATACGCAGTATTTT.